The source of this T cell receptor beta chain is a study of T cell responses to AZD1222 COVID-19 vaccine. Points on this clone: Its antigen is as yet unknown.

Study-level results: Mapped onto spike, vaccine-associated CD4 TCRs spanned it and were dominant at 160-218 and 743-854. It was only six AZD1222 recipients who were seropositive at baseline. Rises in breadth and depth of Spike-specific TCRs came after two AZD1222 doses.

This CDR3 is built from 13 residues. The junction had 3 bases not matched to a gene; V was cut back by 4 bases and J by 8 bases. CDR1 and CDR2 from the germline V gene are SGHNT and YENEEA. Method: immunoSEQ multiplex PCR; TCRdb's copy keeps in-frame clones and lacks some. Of around 150,000 clones in the sample, about 90% were seen once. The origin of this receptor is an adult in good health. Sequencing was performed on peripheral blood, taken on day 0 of MenACWY control vaccination. This rearrangement joins TRBV11-3 to TRBJ2-1; 9 nucleotides agree with TRBD2. DNA of the CDR3: TGTGCCAGCAGCTCTAGCGGGATCCATGAGCAGTTCTTC. Its protein product is CASSSSGIHEQFF.